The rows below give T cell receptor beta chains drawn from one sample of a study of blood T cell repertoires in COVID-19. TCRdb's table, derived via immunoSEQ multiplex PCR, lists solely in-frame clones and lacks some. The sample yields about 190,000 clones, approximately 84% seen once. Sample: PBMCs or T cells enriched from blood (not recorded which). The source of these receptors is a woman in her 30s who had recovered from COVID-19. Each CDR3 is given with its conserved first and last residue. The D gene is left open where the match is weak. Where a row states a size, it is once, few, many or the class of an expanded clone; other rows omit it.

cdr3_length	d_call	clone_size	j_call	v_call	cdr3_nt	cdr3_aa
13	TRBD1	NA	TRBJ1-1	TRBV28	TGTGCCGCCTACAGGGGACCGAACACTGAAGCTTTCTTT	CAAYRGPNTEAFF
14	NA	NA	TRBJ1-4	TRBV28	TGTGCCAGCATCCGCCGGGGGAATGGCGAAAAACTGTTTTTT	CASIRRGNGEKLFF
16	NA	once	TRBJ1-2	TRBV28	TGTGCCAGCAGTCCGGGAGGGATCGATCCTCGCTATGGCTACACCTTC	CASSPGGIDPRYGYTF
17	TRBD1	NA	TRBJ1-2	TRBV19	TGTGCCAGTAGAGATCTCAACAGGGGGCGCGGGATCTATGGCTACACCTTC	CASRDLNRGRGIYGYTF
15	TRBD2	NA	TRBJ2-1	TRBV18	TGTGCCAGCTCACAACGACTAGCGGGGGGCAATGAGCAGTTCTTC	CASSQRLAGGNEQFF
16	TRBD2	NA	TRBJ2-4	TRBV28	TGTGCCACCCGGACTAGCGGACCTCTAGCCAAAAACATTCAGTACTTC	CATRTSGPLAKNIQYF
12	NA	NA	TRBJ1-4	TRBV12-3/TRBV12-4	TGTGCCAGCACCTGGACAGATGAAAAACTGTTTTTT	CASTWTDEKLFF
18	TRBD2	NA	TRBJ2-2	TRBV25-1	TGTGCCAGCAGCAGGACTAGCAGTACCCGATCTAACACCGGGGAGCTGTTTTTT	CASSRTSSTRSNTGELFF
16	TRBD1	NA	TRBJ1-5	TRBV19	TGTGCCAGTAGTCCCCACCGGGACAGGGATGGTCAGCCCCAGCATTTT	CASSPHRDRDGQPQHF
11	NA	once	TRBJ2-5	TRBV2	TGTGCCAGCAGTGGCAGGGAGACCCAGTACTTC	CASSGRETQYF
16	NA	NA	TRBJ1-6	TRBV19	TGTGCCAGTAGTATGGGCCTGGGCACCTATAATTCACCCCTCCACTTT	CASSMGLGTYNSPLHF
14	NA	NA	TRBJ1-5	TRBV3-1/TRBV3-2	TGTGCCAGCAGCCACCGATCGGTTAATCAGCCCCAGCATTTT	CASSHRSVNQPQHF
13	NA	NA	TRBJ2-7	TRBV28	TGTGCCAGCCGCGGGATTACAACCTACGAGCAGTACTTC	CASRGITTYEQYF
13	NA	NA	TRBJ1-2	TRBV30	TGTGCCTGGAGTTCATTCCGTTCAGGTGGCTACACCTTC	CAWSSFRSGGYTF
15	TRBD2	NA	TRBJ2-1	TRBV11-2	TGTGCCAGCAGCCCCAGCGGGAGCTCCTACAATGAGCAGTTCTTC	CASSPSGSSYNEQFF
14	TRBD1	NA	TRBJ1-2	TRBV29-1	TGCAGCGTCGCCTCAGGGGGCTTGGGCTATGGCTACACCTTC	CSVASGGLGYGYTF
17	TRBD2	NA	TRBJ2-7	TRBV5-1	TGCGCCAGCAGCTTCGGACTAGCGGGTGACACCACCTACGAGCAGTACTTC	CASSFGLAGDTTYEQYF
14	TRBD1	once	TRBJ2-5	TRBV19	TGTGCCAGTAGTATTACAGGGGTTCAAGAGACCCAGTACTTC	CASSITGVQETQYF
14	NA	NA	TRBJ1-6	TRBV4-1	TGCGCCAGCAGCCAAGCAAATTATAATTCACCCCTCCACTTT	CASSQANYNSPLHF
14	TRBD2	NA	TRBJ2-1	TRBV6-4	TGTGCCAGCAGTGCCGGGACTAGCTACAATGAGCAGTTCTTC	CASSAGTSYNEQFF
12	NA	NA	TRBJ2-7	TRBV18	TGTGCCAGCTCACCCGGGAACTACGAGCAGTACTTC	CASSPGNYEQYF
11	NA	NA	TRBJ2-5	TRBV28	TGTGCCAGCAGTCCTCAAGAGACCCAGTACTTC	CASSPQETQYF
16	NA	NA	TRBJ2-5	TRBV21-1	TGTGCCAGCAGCAACCTGGGTGGGCAGGAACAAGAGACCCAGTACTTC	CASSNLGGQEQETQYF
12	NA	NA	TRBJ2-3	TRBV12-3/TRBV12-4	TGTGCCAGCAGTAGGGGGTGGCGTACGCAGTATTTT	CASSRGWRTQYF
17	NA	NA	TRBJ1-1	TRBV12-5	TGTGCTAGTGGTTTGGATGTACCGGGATACCGGGTCACTGAAGCTTTCTTT	CASGLDVPGYRVTEAFF
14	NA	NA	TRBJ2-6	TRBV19	TGTGCCAGTAGTTCCAGCTCTGGGGCCAACGTCCTGACTTTC	CASSSSSGANVLTF
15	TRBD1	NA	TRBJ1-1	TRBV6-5	TGTGCCAGCAGTAGAAAGGGACAGTTGAACTCTGAAGCTTTCTTT	CASSRKGQLNSEAFF
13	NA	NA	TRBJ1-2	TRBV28	TGTGCCAGCAGCCCTGACAACTCCCGGGGCTACACCTTC	CASSPDNSRGYTF
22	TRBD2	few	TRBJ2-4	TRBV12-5	TGTGCTAGTGGTTTGGTAAGGGTGTCGGGCCTAGCGGGAGGGGGCACCAAAAACATTCAGTACTTC	CASGLVRVSGLAGGGTKNIQYF
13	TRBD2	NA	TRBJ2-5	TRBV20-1	TGCAGTGCTAGTCTAGCGGGACCCTTCGCCCAGTACTTC	CSASLAGPFAQYF
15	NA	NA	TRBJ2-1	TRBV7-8	TGTGCCAGCAGCTTAGGGCGGTTTTTACACAATGAGCAGTTCTTC	CASSLGRFLHNEQFF
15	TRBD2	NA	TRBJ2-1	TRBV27	TGTGCCAGCAGTCCATATACGGGGACTAGCTCCGAGCAGTTCTTC	CASSPYTGTSSEQFF
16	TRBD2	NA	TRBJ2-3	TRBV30	TGTGCCTGGAGTGCCTCTAGCGGGAGGCCCACGCATACGCAGTATTTT	CAWSASSGRPTHTQYF
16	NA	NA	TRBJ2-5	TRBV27	TGTGCCAGTTTTACGTGGGACACCACCCGGCGGGAGACCCAGTACTTC	CASFTWDTTRRETQYF
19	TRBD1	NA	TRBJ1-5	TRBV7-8	TGTGCCAGCAGCTCCCTTAAGCTGACAGGGAGTCGTGGCAATCAGCCCCAGCATTTT	CASSSLKLTGSRGNQPQHF
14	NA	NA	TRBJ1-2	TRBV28	TGTGCCAGCAGTCCGCGGGGGCCTAACTATGGCTACACCTTC	CASSPRGPNYGYTF
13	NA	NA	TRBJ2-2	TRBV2	TGTGCCAGCAGTGTCTCAGGACTCGGGGAGCTGTTTTTT	CASSVSGLGELFF
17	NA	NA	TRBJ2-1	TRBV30	TGTGCCTGGAAAAGAGGGTGGGGAGTCCGGGCGAACAATGAGCAGTTCTTC	CAWKRGWGVRANNEQFF
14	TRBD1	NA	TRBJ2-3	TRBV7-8	TGTGCCAGCCGCCAAGGGGGCCAAACAGATACGCAGTATTTT	CASRQGGQTDTQYF
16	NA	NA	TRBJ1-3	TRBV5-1	TGCGCCAGCAGCTTGGGGGACAACCACTCTGGAAACACCATATATTTT	CASSLGDNHSGNTIYF
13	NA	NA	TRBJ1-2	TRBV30	TGTGCCTGGAGTGTAGTCAGAAACCCTGGCTACACCTTC	CAWSVVRNPGYTF
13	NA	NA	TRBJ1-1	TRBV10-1	TGCGCCAGCAGGGACAGCATGAACACTGAAGCTTTCTTT	CASRDSMNTEAFF